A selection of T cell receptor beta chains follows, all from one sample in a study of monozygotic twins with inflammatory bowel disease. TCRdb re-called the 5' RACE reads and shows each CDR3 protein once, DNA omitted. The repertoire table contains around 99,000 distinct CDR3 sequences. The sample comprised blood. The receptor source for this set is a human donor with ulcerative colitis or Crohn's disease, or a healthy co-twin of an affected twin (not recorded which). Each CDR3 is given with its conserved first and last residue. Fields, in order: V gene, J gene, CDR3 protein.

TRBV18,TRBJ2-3,CASSLQDQDTQYF
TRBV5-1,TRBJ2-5,CASSFRGKDQETQYF
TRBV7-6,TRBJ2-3,CASSSGLAGEVTDTQYF
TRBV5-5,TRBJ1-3,CASSLPSGNTIYF
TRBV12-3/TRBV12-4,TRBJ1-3,CASKPDGSRGTIYF
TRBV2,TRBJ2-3,CASRSLTVSADTQYF
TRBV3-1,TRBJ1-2,CASSQGVATAVYGYTF
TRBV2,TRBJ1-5,CASKQGRGNQPQHF
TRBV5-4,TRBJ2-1,CASSPSVAGETNEQFF
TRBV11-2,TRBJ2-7,CASSLETDYEQYF
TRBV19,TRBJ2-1,CASSRGREGPDEQFF
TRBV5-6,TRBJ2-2,CASSWYTGELFF
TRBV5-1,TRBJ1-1,CASSHRDVPEAFF
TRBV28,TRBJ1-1,CASRGGVDTEAFF